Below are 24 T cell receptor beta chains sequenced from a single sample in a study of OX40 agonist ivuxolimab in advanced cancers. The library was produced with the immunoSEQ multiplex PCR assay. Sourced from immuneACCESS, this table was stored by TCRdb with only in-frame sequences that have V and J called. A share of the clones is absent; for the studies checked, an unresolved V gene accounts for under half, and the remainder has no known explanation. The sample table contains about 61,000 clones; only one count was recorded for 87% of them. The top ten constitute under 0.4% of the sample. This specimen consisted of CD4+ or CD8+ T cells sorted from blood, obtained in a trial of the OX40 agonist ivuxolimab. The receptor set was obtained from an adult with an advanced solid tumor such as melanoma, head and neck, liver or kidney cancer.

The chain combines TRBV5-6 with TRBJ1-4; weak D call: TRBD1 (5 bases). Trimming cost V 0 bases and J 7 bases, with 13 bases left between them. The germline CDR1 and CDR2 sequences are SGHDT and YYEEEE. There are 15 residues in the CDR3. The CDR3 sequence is CASSLEGQRGEKLFF. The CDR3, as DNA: TGTGCCAGCAGCTTGGAGGGCCAGAGGGGTGAAAAACTGTTTTTT.

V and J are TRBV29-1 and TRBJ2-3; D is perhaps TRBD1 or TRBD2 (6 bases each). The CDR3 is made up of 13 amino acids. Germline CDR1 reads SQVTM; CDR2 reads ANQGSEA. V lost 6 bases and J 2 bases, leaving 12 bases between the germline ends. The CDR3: CSVGGPPTDTQYF. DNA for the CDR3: TGCAGCGTCGGGGGCCCCCCCACAGATACGCAGTATTTT.

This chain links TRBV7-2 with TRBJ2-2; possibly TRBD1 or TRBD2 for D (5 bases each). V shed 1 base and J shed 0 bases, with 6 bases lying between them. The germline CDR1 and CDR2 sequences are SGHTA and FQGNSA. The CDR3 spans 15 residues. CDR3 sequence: CASSLGGTNTGELFF. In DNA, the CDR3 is TGTGCCAGCAGCTTAGGGGGGACGAACACCGGGGAGCTGTTTTTT.

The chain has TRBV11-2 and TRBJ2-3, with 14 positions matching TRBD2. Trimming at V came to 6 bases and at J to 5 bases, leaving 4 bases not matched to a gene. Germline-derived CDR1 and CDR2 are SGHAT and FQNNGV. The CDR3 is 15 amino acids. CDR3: CASRVGTSGGDTQYF. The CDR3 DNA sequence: TGTGCCAGCAGAGTAGGGACTAGCGGGGGAGATACGCAGTATTTT.

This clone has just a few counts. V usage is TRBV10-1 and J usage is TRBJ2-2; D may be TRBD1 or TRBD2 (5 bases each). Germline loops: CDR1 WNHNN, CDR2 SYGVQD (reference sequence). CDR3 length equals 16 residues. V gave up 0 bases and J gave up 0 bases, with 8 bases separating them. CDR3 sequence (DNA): TGCGCCAGCAGTGAGTCGGTGGGGGCGAACACCGGGGAGCTGTTTTTT. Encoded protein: CASSESVGANTGELFF.

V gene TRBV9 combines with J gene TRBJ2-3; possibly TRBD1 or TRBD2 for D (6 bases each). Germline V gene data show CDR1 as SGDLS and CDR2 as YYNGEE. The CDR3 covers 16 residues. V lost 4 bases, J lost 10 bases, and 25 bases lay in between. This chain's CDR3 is CASSPRGQGVAAAQYF. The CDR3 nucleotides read TGTGCCAGCAGCCCCCGGGGGCAGGGAGTGGCAGCTGCGCAGTATTTT.

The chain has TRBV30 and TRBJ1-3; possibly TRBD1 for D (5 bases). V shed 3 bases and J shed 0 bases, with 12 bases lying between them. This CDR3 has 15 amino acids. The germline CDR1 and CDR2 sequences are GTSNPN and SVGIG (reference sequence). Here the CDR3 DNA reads TGTGCCTGGAGCGGACACATGTTCTCTGGAAACACCATATATTTT. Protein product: CAWSGHMFSGNTIYF. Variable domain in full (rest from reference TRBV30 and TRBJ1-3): SQTIHQWPATLVQPVGSPLSLECTVEGTSNPNLYWYRQAAGRGLQLLFYSVGIGQISSEVPQNLSASRPQDRQFILSSKKLLLSDSGFYLCAWSGHMFSGNTIYFGEGSWLTVV.

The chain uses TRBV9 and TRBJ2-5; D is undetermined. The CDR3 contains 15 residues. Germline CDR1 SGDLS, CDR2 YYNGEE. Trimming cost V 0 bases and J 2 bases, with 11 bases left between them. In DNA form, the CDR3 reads TGTGCCAGCAGCGTAGGGGTCAGGATACAAGAGACCCAGTACTTC. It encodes CASSVGVRIQETQYF.

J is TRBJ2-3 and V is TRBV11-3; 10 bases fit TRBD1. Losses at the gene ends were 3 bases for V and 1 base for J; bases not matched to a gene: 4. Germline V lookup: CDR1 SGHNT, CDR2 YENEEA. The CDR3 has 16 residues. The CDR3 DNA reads TGTGCCAGCAGCTTGACAGGGGGCGAAGGCACAGATACGCAGTATTTT. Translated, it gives CASSLTGGEGTDTQYF.

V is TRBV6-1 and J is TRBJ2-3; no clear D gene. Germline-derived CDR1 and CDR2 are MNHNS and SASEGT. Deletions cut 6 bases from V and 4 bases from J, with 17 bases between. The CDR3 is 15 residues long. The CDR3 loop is CASRSDPLGADTQYF. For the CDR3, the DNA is TGTGCCAGCAGAAGCGACCCACTTGGCGCAGATACGCAGTATTTT.

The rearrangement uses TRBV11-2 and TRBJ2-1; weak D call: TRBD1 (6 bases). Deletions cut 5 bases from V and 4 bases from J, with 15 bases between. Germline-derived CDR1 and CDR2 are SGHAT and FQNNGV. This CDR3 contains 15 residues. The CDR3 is CASSRPTGTYNEQFF. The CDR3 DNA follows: TGTGCCAGCAGCCGACCGACAGGAACTTACAATGAGCAGTTCTTC.

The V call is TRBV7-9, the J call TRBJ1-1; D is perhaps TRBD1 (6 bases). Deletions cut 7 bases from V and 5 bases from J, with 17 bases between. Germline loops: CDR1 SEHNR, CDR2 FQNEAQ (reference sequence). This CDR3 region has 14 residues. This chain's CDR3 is CASTLGGRGTEAFF. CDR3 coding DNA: TGTGCCAGCACCCTAGGGGGGCGGGGGACTGAAGCTTTCTTT.

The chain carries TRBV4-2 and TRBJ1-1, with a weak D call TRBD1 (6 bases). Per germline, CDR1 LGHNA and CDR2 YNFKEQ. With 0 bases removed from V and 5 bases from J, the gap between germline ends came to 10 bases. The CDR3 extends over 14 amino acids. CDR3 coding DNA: TGTGCCAGCAGCCAAGACAGGGGTTCAACTGAAGCTTTCTTT. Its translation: CASSQDRGSTEAFF.

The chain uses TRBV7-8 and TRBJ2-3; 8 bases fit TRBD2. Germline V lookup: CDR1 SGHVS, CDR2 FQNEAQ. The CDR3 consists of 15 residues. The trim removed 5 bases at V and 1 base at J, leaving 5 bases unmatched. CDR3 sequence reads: CASSPPRGGTDTQYF. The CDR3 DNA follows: TGTGCCAGCAGCCCCCCGCGGGGGGGCACAGATACGCAGTATTTT.

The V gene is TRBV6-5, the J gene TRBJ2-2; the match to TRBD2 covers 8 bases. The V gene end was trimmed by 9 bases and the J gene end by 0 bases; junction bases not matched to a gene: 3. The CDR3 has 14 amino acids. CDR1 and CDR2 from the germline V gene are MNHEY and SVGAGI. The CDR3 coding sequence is TGTGCCAGTGCGGGGGGTCCGAACACCGGGGAGCTGTTTTTT. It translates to CASAGGPNTGELFF.

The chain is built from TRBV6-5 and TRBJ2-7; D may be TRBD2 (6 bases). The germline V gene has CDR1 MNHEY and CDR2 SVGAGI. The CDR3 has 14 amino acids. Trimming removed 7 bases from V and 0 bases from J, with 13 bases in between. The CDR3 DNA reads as TGTGCCAGCAAAGACGGGGGTAGCTCCTACGAGCAGTACTTC. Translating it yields CASKDGGSSYEQYF.

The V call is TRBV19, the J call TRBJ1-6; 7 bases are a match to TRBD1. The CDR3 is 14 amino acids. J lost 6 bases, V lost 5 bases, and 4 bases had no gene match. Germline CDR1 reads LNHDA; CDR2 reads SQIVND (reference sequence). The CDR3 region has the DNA TGTGCCAGTAGTGTACAGGGGTCTAATTCACCCCTCCACTTT. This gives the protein CASSVQGSNSPLHF.

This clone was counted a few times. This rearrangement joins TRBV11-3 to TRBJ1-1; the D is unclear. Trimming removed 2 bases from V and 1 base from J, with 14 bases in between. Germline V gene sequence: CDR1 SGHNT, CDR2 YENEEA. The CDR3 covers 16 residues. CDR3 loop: CASSLSRTKGNTEAFF. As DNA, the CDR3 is TGTGCCAGCAGCTTAAGCCGGACGAAGGGGAACACTGAAGCTTTCTTT.

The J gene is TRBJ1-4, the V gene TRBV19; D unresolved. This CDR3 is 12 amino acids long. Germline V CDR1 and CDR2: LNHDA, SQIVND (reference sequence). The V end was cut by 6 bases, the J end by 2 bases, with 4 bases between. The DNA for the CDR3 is TGTGCCAGTAGACCCACTAATGAAAAACTGTTTTTT. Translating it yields CASRPTNEKLFF.

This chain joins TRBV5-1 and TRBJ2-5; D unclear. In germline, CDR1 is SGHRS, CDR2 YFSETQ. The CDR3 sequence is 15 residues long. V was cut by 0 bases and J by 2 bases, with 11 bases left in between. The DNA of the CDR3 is TGCGCCAGCAGCTTGGGTTCCGGCTATCAAGAGACCCAGTACTTC. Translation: CASSLGSGYQETQYF. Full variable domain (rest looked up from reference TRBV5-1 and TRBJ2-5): KAGVTQTPRYLIKTRGQQVTLSCSPISGHRSVSWYQQTPGQGLQFLFEYFSETQRNKGNFPGRFSGRQFSNSRSEMNVSTLELGDSALYLCASSLGSGYQETQYFGPGTRLLVL.

CDR3 loop: CATTGAMNTGELFF. In DNA, the CDR3 is TGTGCCACAACAGGGGCCATGAACACCGGGGAGCTGTTTTTT. The chain carries TRBV19 and TRBJ2-2, with TRBD1 matching over 7 bases. V gave up 10 bases and J gave up 1 base; unmatched junction bases: 6. The V gene's germline CDR1 is LNHDA and CDR2 SQIVND (reference sequence). The CDR3 runs to 14 residues.

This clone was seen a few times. The CDR3 DNA reads as TGTGCCAGCAGCTTAGCTGGCAGGGGAACTGAAGCTTTCTTT. This encodes CASSLAGRGTEAFF. The rearrangement uses TRBV13 and TRBJ1-1, with D possibly TRBD1 on 6 matching bases. Germline V gives CDR1 PRHDT, CDR2 FYEKMQ (reference sequence). V lost 1 base and J 5 bases, leaving 11 bases between the germline ends. This CDR3 has 14 residues.

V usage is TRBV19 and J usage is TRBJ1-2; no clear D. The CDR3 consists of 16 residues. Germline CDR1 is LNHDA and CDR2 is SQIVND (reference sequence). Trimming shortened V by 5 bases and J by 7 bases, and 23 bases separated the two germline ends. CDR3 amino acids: CASSVESVGLGVGYTF. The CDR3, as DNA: TGTGCCAGTAGTGTCGAGTCAGTCGGTTTGGGCGTTGGCTACACCTTC.

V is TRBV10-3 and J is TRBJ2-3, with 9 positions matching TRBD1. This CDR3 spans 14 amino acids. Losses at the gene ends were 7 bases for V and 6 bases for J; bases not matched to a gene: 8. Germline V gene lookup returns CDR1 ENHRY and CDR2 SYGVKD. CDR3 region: CAIKGTGTSDTQYF. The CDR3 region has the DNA TGTGCCATCAAAGGGACAGGGACATCGGATACGCAGTATTTT.